The text below deals with one T cell receptor (beta chain). Its antigen remains undetermined. No base-level quality is on record; no much larger clone is a single base apart. Trimming costs V 6 bases and J 4 bases, and their ends lie 15 bases apart. Measured from the cysteine to the phenylalanine, the CDR3 is 13 residues long. The entry retains the CDR3 DNA only, 39 bases that are in frame from base 1. In the germline V gene (reference sequence), CDR1 corresponds to DFQATT and CDR2 to SNEGSKA. These data come from a study of yellow fever vaccine responses in identical twins listed by TCRdb under 2018. Some background on the complete study: Focusing on identical twins, the study followed the T cell clones that responded to the vaccine, and did so with precision.

Libraries came from RT-PCR. The run used an Illumina HiSeq 2500. TCRdb ran its own pipeline on the public reads, namely fastp trimming at Q25 and MiXCR clone calling, and kept in-frame beta chains. When rows share a CDR3 protein, they turn into one entry using the most common DNA and genes. The sample records 9,500 or so distinct CDR3 sequences, over 80% of which are singletons. The ten largest clones add up to approximately 2% of the sample. Results and caveats for the whole study, not just this receptor: The T cell response to vaccination in identical twins was reported by the authors to appear partly convergent and partly personalized.

Sequenced here: T cells from blood (PBMCs), unsorted or a sorted subset (not recorded which), sampled before or after yellow fever vaccination (not recorded which). The chain is assembled from TRBV20-1 and TRBJ1-1; the D gene is possibly TRBD1, with 6 bases matching. The sequence was collected from a woman under 30 who received the yellow fever vaccine. Donor details come from another sample of the same person, matched by shared clones. The sequenced DNA is TGCAGTGCGAGGTCTTTAGGGGGCACTGAAGCTTTCTTT. This is translated as CSARSLGGTEAFF.